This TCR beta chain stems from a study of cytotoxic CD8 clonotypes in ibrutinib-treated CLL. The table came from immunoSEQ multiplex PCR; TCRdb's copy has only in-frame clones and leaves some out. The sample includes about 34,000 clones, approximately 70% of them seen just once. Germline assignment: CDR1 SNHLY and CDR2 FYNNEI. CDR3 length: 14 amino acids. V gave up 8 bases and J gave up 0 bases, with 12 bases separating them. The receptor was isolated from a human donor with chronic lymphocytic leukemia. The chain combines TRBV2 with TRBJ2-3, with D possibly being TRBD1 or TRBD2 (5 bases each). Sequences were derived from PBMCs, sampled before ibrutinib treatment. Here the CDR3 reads CASDRWGSTDTQYF. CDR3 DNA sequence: TGTGCCAGCGATAGGTGGGGGAGCACAGATACGCAGTATTTT.